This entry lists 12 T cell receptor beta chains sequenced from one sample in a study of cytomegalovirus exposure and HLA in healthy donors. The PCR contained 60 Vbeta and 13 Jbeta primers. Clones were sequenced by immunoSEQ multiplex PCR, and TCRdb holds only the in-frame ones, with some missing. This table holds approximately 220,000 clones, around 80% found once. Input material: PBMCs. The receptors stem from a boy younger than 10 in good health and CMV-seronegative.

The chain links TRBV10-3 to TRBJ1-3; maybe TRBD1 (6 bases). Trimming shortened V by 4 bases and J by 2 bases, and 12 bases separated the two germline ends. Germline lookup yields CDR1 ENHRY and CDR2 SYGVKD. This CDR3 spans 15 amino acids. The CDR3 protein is CAISAGTTAGNTIYF. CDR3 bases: TGTGCCATCAGTGCGGGGACAACCGCTGGAAACACCATATATTTT.

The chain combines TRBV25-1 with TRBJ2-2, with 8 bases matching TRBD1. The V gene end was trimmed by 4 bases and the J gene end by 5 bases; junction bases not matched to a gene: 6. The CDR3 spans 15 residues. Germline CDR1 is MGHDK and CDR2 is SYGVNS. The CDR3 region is CASSGGQVLTGELFF. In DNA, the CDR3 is TGTGCCAGCAGTGGGGGACAGGTATTGACCGGGGAGCTGTTTTTT.

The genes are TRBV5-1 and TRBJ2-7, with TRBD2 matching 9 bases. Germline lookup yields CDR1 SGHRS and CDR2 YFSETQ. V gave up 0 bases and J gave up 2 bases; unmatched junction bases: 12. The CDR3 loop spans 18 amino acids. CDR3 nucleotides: TGCGCCAGCAGCTTGGTCTCTAGCGGGGTAGGGGCCCCCTACGAGCAGTACTTC. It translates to CASSLVSSGVGAPYEQYF.

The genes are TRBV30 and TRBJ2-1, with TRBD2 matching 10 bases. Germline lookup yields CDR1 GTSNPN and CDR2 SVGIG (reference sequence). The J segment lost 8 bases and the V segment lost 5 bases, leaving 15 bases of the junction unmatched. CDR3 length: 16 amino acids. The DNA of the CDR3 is TGTGCCTGGCAGTTATCCCCCAAGCGGGGGGGCGATGAGCAGTTCTTC. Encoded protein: CAWQLSPKRGGDEQFF.

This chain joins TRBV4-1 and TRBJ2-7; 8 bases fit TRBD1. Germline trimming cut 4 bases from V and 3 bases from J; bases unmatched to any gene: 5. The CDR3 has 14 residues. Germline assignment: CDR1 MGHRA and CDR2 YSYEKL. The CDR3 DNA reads TGCGCCAGCAGCCCGACAGGGGAAGGCTACGAGCAGTACTTC. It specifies CASSPTGEGYEQYF.

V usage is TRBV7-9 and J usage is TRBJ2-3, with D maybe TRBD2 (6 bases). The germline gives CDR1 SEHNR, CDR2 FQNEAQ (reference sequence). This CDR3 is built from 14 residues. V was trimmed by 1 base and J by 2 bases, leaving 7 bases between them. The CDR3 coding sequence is TGTGCCAGCAGCTTAGGGGACTCCACAGATACGCAGTATTTT. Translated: CASSLGDSTDTQYF.

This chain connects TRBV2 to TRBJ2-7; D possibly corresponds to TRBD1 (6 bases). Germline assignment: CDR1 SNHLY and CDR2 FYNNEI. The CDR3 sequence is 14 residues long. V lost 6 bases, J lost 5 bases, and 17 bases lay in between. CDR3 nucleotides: TGTGCCAGCAGCGCAACAGGGTCTTTCAACGAGCAGTACTTC. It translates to CASSATGSFNEQYF.

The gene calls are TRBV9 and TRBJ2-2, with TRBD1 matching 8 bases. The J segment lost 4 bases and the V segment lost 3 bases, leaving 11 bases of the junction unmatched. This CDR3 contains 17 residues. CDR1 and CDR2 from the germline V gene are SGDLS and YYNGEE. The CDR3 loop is CASSDHLRTGSTGELFF. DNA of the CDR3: TGTGCCAGCAGCGATCACCTGAGGACAGGGTCCACCGGGGAGCTGTTTTTT. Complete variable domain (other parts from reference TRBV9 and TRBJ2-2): DSGVTQTPKHLITATGQRVTLRCSPRSGDLSVYWYQQSLDQGLQFLIQYYNGEERAKGNILERFSAQQFPDLHSELNLSSLELGDSALYFCASSDHLRTGSTGELFFGEGSRLTVL.

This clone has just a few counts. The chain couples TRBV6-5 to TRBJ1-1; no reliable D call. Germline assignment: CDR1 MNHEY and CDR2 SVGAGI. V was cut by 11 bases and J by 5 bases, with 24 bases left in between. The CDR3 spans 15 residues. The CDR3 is CACNPGKTRGTEAFF. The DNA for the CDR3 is TGTGCCTGTAACCCGGGGAAGACTAGAGGGACTGAAGCTTTCTTT.

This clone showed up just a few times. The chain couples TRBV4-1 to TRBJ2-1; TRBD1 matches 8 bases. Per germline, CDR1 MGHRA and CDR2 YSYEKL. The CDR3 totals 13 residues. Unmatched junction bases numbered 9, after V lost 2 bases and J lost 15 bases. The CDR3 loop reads CASSQPTGVSLFF. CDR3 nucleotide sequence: TGCGCCAGCAGCCAACCGACAGGGGTTTCTTTGTTCTTC.

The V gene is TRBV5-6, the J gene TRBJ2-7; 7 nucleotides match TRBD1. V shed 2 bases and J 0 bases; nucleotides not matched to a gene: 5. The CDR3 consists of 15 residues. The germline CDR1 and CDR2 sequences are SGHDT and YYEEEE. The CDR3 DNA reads TGTGCCAGCAGCTTTCGAGGGGGCGGCTCCTACGAGCAGTACTTC. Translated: CASSFRGGGSYEQYF.

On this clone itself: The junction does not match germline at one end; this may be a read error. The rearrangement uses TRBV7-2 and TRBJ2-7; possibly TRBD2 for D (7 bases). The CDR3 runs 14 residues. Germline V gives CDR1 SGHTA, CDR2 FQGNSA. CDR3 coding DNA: TGTGCCAGCAGCTTAAGATACAGGGACTACGGGCAGTACTTC. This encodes CASSLRYRDYGQYF.